The clone carrying this T cell receptor beta chain was detected only a few times. Data came from immunoSEQ multiplex PCR; TCRdb stores just in-frame clones and leaves some out. The sample carries around 100,000 clones, about 80% recorded once. This sample was taken from a study of blood T cell repertoires in COVID-19. The overall study: Material from acute and convalescent COVID-19 was sourced from the United States, Italy and Spain.

This TCR was recovered from a woman in her seventies with acute or convalescent COVID-19. The specimen sequenced was peripheral blood.

The CDR3 loop is CASSFGGQGNYGYTF. In DNA, the CDR3 is TGTGCCAGCAGCTTTGGGGGACAGGGGAACTATGGCTACACCTTC. This chain joins TRBV5-5 and TRBJ1-2; TRBD1 matches 10 bases. Unmatched junction bases numbered 3, after V lost 2 bases and J lost 2 bases. The CDR3 has 15 residues. CDR1 and CDR2 from the germline V gene are SGHKS and YYEKEE (reference sequence).